This T cell receptor beta chain was captured in a study of cytomegalovirus exposure and HLA in healthy donors. Study background: In an early release, HLA-typed donors contributed approximately 82 million unique TCR sequences.

This PCR relied on a set of 60 Vbeta primers and 13 Jbeta primers. Clones were sequenced by immunoSEQ multiplex PCR, and TCRdb holds only the in-frame ones, with some missing. The sample contains about 200,000 clones, about 78% of which appear only once. J lost 0 bases, V lost 7 bases, and 9 bases had no gene match. The CDR3 covers 16 residues. Germline V lookup: CDR1 GTSNPN, CDR2 SVGIG (reference sequence). The study's findings and limits: Associated with HLA alleles at 0.05 false discovery rate in a later analysis were fewer than 20,000 TCR beta sequences. Fewer than 200 TCR beta chains were listed as cytomegalovirus-associated. Presence/absence analyses treated sequencing depth as roughly uniform across donors.

In its sample, this clone was seen a few times. The antigen is unknown. This chain joins TRBV30 and TRBJ1-5; 10 nucleotides line up with TRBD1. The sequence was obtained from a woman in her thirties in good health and CMV-seronegative. The sample was PBMCs. This chain's CDR3 is CAYRDRGLLSNQPQHF. The CDR3, as DNA: TGTGCCTACCGGGACAGGGGACTTCTTAGCAATCAGCCCCAGCATTTT. The full variable domain, with the rest looked up from reference TRBV30 and TRBJ1-5, is SQTIHQWPATLVQPVGSPLSLECTVEGTSNPNLYWYRQAAGRGLQLLFYSVGIGQISSEVPQNLSASRPQDRQFILSSKKLLLSDSGFYLCAYRDRGLLSNQPQHFGDGTRLSIL.